One sample yielded the 20 T cell receptor beta chains listed below, sequenced in a study of T cells after yellow fever vaccination. From the 5' RACE reads, TCRdb called clonotypes with MiXCR, one entry per CDR3 protein. The sample includes roughly 500,000 distinct CDR3 sequences, about 19% of them seen just once. The specimen comprised PBMCs, sampled 15 days after the yellow fever booster vaccination. These receptors were taken from a man aged 30-40 years who received the YFV17D yellow fever vaccine.

A note on this clonotype: Relative to the germline gene, one junction end is altered; a read error may explain this. The gene calls are TRBV20-1 and TRBJ2-3, with 13 bases lining up with TRBD2. This CDR3 region has 16 residues. CDR1 DFQATT and CDR2 SNEGSKA come from the germline V gene (reference sequence). For the CDR3, the DNA is TGCTGTGCTGGAAAAACTAGCGGGAGGGCCTCAGATACGCAGTATTTT. This sequence encodes CCAGKTSGRASDTQYF.

This chain uses TRBV14 with TRBJ2-7; D ambiguous. Trimming shortened V by 3 bases and J by 5 bases, and 17 bases separated the two germline ends. CDR3 size: 15 residues. CDR1 and CDR2 from the germline V gene are SGHDN and FVKESK. The CDR3 is CASSQDKGIRNEQYF. As DNA, the CDR3 is TGTGCCAGCAGCCAGGATAAGGGTATAAGGAACGAGCAGTACTTC.

This clonotype showed up just a few times. The rearrangement joins TRBV5-5 to TRBJ2-3, with D tentatively TRBD1 (6 bases). The CDR3 runs 15 residues. The germline V gene has CDR1 SGHKS and CDR2 YYEKEE (reference sequence). Trimming took 4 bases from V and 1 from J, leaving 13 bases between them. The CDR3: CASSPGAGGTDTQYF. The CDR3 nucleotides read TGTGCCAGCAGCCCAGGGGCCGGGGGCACAGATACGCAGTATTTT.

The rearrangement uses TRBV6-1 and TRBJ2-1; no clear D. Between the trimmed V and J ends, which lost 6 bases and 8 bases, there was a span of 14 bases. Germline V gene lookup returns CDR1 MNHNS and CDR2 SASEGT. This CDR3 is built from 13 residues. CDR3: CASRSQVRDEQFF. The CDR3 DNA reads as TGTGCCAGCAGGAGCCAAGTTAGAGATGAGCAGTTCTTC.

V gene TRBV10-3 combines with J gene TRBJ1-6, with TRBD1 identical over 7 bases. Losses at the gene ends were 2 bases for V and 8 bases for J; bases not matched to a gene: 3. CDR3 size: 14 residues. CDR1 ENHRY and CDR2 SYGVKD come from the germline V gene. The CDR3 loop reads CAISEGTAYSPLHF. The CDR3 region has the DNA TGTGCCATCAGTGAGGGGACAGCCTATTCACCCCTCCACTTT.

A few counts support this clonotype. The chain is built from TRBV7-2 and TRBJ2-7; 8 bases fit TRBD1. With 8 bases clipped from V and 7 bases from J, the junction kept 4 bases outside the gene matches. The CDR3 loop spans 11 amino acids. Germline assignment: CDR1 SGHTA and CDR2 FQGNSA. The CDR3 reads CASARGQEQYF. The DNA for the CDR3 is TGTGCCAGCGCCAGGGGGCAGGAGCAGTACTTC.

This clonotype was observed a handful of times. The V gene is TRBV11-2, the J gene TRBJ2-2; TRBD2 agrees at 7 bases. The CDR3 covers 16 residues. Per the germline V gene, CDR1 is SGHAT and CDR2 is FQNNGV. The ends lost 2 bases at V and 1 base at J; junction bases unmatched: 4. The CDR3 DNA reads as TGTGCCAGCAGCTTACTAGCGGTCATGAACACCGGGGAGCTGTTTTTT. This codes for CASSLLAVMNTGELFF. Drawing the rest from reference TRBV11-2 and TRBJ2-2, the complete variable domain is EAGVAQSPRYKIIEKRQSVAFWCNPISGHATLYWYQQILGQGPKLLIQFQNNGVVDDSQLPKDRFSAERLKGVDSTLKIQPAKLEDSAVYLCASSLLAVMNTGELFFGEGSRLTVL.

This clonotype has just a few counts. The chain links TRBV6-2 or TRBV6-3 to TRBJ2-4, with 8 bases aligning to TRBD2. The CDR3 has 16 residues. Germline trimming cut 5 bases from V and 5 bases from J; bases unmatched to any gene: 11. Germline values: CDR1 MNHEY, CDR2 SVGEGT. CDR3 coding DNA: TGTGCCAGCAGTACCCGGTTAGCGGGAACCCAAAACATTCAGTACTTC. The encoded protein is CASSTRLAGTQNIQYF.

V is TRBV28 and J is TRBJ1-6; D is possibly TRBD1 (6 bases). Trimming shortened V by 8 bases and J by 8 bases, and 25 bases separated the two germline ends. The CDR3 is 17 amino acids. CDR1 is MDHEN, CDR2 SYDVKM, per germline. This CDR3 is CASFSQKTGRTHSPLHF. CDR3 nucleotide sequence: TGTGCCAGCTTCTCCCAAAAGACAGGCCGAACACATTCACCCCTCCACTTT. Looking up the rest from reference TRBV28 and TRBJ1-6 gives the full variable domain: DVKVTQSSRYLVKRTGEKVFLECVQDMDHENMFWYRQDPGLGLRLIYFSYDVKMKEKGDIPEGYSVSREKKERFSLILESASTNQTSMYLCASFSQKTGRTHSPLHFGNGTRLTVT.

This clonotype turned up a few times. This rearrangement joins TRBV29-1 to TRBJ2-1; a possible D gene is TRBD2 (5 bases). This CDR3 has 14 residues. CDR1 SQVTM and CDR2 ANQGSEA come from the germline V gene. V lost 6 bases and J 1 base, leaving 13 bases between the germline ends. CDR3 sequence (DNA): TGCAGCGTCCGCCTCGGGAAGTCCTACAATGAGCAGTTCTTC. This gives the protein CSVRLGKSYNEQFF.

The V call is TRBV6-6, the J call TRBJ2-2; TRBD2 aligns across 9 bases. The CDR3 runs 17 residues. V shed 2 bases, J shed 6 bases, and the junction held 10 bases outside the gene matches. Germline assignment: CDR1 MNHNY and CDR2 SVGAGI (reference sequence). The CDR3 reads CASSYPTSGRRAGELFF. CDR3 in DNA: TGTGCCAGCAGTTACCCTACAAGCGGGAGGCGGGCCGGGGAGCTGTTTTTT.

This clonotype was detected a few times. The genes are TRBV20-1 and TRBJ2-2; D ambiguous. Germline V gene lookup returns CDR1 DFQATT and CDR2 SNEGSKA (reference sequence). V was trimmed by 5 bases and J by 4 bases, leaving 11 bases between them. This CDR3 comprises 13 residues. CDR3 sequence (DNA): TGCAGTGCTGCAACGGTGGTCACCGGGGAGCTGTTTTTT. Its protein product is CSAATVVTGELFF.

This clonotype was counted only a few times. The V gene is TRBV27, the J gene TRBJ2-7; no reliable D call. Trimming removed 4 bases from V and 2 bases from J, with 12 bases in between. Germline CDR1 is MNHEY and CDR2 is SMNVEV (reference sequence). The CDR3 has 14 residues. The CDR3: CASSSTGPTYEQYF. Written as DNA, the CDR3 is TGTGCCAGCAGTTCCACCGGCCCTACCTACGAGCAGTACTTC.

This clonotype was counted once. The chain is built from TRBV7-2 and TRBJ2-7, with TRBD2 matching over 8 bases. Trimming cost V 4 bases and J 3 bases; bases outside gene matches: 8. CDR1 and CDR2 from the germline V gene are SGHTA and FQGNSA. The CDR3 sequence is 15 residues long. CDR3 sequence (DNA): TGTGCCAGCAGCTCCGGGGGGGCCGGGGGCTACGAGCAGTACTTC. Protein product: CASSSGGAGGYEQYF.

J is TRBJ2-1 and V is TRBV7-9, with 11 nucleotides matching TRBD2. Trimming at V came to 1 base and at J to 5 bases, leaving 4 bases not matched to a gene. Germline V gene sequence: CDR1 SEHNR, CDR2 FQNEAQ (reference sequence). This CDR3 has 16 amino acids. The DNA of the CDR3 is TGTGCCAGCAGCTTAGGACCGGGACTAGCGGACAATGAGCAGTTCTTC. It translates to CASSLGPGLADNEQFF. The entire variable domain, with the rest obtained from reference TRBV7-9 and TRBJ2-1, is as follows: DTGVSQNPRHKITKRGQNVTFRCDPISEHNRLYWYRQTLGQGPEFLTYFQNEAQLEKSRLLSDRFSAERPKGSFSTLEIQRTEQGDSAMYLCASSLGPGLADNEQFFGPGTRLTVL.

J is TRBJ2-5 and V is TRBV7-3, with TRBD2 as a possible D gene (5 bases). Germline CDR1 and CDR2: SGHTA and FQGTGA. The CDR3 is 13 amino acids. V was cut by 5 bases and J by 4 bases, with 11 bases left in between. As DNA, the CDR3 is TGTGCCAGCAGCAAAGGACTCTCAGAGACCCAGTACTTC. Translation: CASSKGLSETQYF.

The J gene is TRBJ2-1, the V gene TRBV6-5; 7 nucleotides align to TRBD2. Germline loops: CDR1 MNHEY, CDR2 SVGAGI. The CDR3 loop spans 16 amino acids. The trim removed 0 bases at V and 8 bases at J, leaving 10 bases unmatched. The CDR3 loop reads CASSYSIIGGGHEQFF. CDR3 in DNA: TGTGCCAGCAGTTACTCGATTATCGGGGGAGGGCATGAGCAGTTCTTC.

This clonotype was picked up a small number of times. V and J are TRBV20-1 and TRBJ1-5, with D perhaps TRBD1 (5 bases). The ends were cut back, 2 bases at V and 5 bases at J, with 13 bases in the middle. The germline V gene has CDR1 DFQATT and CDR2 SNEGSKA (reference sequence). This CDR3 contains 14 residues. CDR3: CSARNGREDQPQHF. CDR3 nucleotide sequence: TGCAGTGCTAGAAACGGCAGGGAGGATCAGCCCCAGCATTTT.

V and J are TRBV6-5 and TRBJ2-3, with TRBD2 matching 11 bases. This CDR3 has 16 amino acids. Per the germline V gene, CDR1 is MNHEY and CDR2 is SVGAGI. Trimming cost V 5 bases and J 6 bases; bases outside gene matches: 10. The CDR3, as DNA: TGTGCCAGCAGTCTACGAACTAGCGGGAGAGGCGATACGCAGTATTTT. This translates into CASSLRTSGRGDTQYF.

This clonotype was seen only a few times. V usage is TRBV7-8 and J usage is TRBJ2-3; D ambiguous. The CDR3 covers 13 residues. The V end was cut by 5 bases, the J end by 4 bases, with 10 bases between. From germline, CDR1 is SGHVS and CDR2 FQNEAQ. This chain's CDR3 is CASSDTRADTQYF. The DNA of the CDR3 is TGTGCCAGCAGCGATACCCGGGCAGATACGCAGTATTTT.